These 11 T cell receptor beta chains were all obtained from the same sample, sequenced in a study of T cell responses to AZD1222 COVID-19 vaccine. The data were produced by immunoSEQ multiplex PCR, yet TCRdb's version contains in-frame clones alone and is incomplete. The repertoire has about 100,000 clones, less than 90% of them found once; the top ten carry 16%. The material was peripheral blood, obtained on day 0 of AZD1222 vaccination. The receptors here all came from an adult in good health.

This sequence joins TRBV21-1 and TRBJ1-1; the table assigns TRBD1, which was not confirmed against the DNA. TRBV21-1 constitutes a pseudogene. The CDR3 consists of 15 residues. The CDR3 protein is CASSPLGQGASGVFF. The CDR3, as DNA: TGTGCCAGCAGCCCTCTAGGGCAGGGGGCATCGGGTGTTTTCTTT.

The chain links TRBV7-2 to TRBJ1-1; D is perhaps TRBD1 (6 bases). Trimming removed 4 bases from V and 1 base from J, with 16 bases in between. This CDR3 is 16 amino acids long. Germline CDR1 reads SGHTA; CDR2 reads FQGNSA. The DNA of the CDR3 is TGTGCCAGCAGCTCCACGTCGGGGGCCGGGAACACTGAAGCTTTCTTT. Translating it yields CASSSTSGAGNTEAFF.

This chain links TRBV28 with TRBJ1-6; D may be TRBD1 (5 bases). V shed 1 base and J shed 10 bases, with 11 bases lying between them. The CDR3 has 14 residues. In germline, CDR1 is MDHEN, CDR2 SYDVKM. CDR3 amino acids: CASSLYQGTSPLHF. The CDR3 nucleotides read TGTGCCAGCAGTTTATATCAGGGTACCTCACCCCTCCACTTT.

The chain couples TRBV15 to TRBJ2-1; 8 bases match TRBD2. Germline V CDR1 and CDR2: LNHNV, YYDKDF (reference sequence). The V and J ends lost 0 bases and 4 bases, in that order; junction bases with no gene match: 11. This CDR3 is 18 amino acids long. This CDR3 is CATSRDPLAGMHYNEQFF. The CDR3 DNA reads as TGTGCCACCAGCAGAGATCCGCTAGCGGGCATGCATTACAATGAGCAGTTCTTC.

This clone was seen a few times. The chain combines TRBV7-9 with TRBJ1-5; D ambiguous. The CDR3 consists of 13 residues. Trimming removed 5 bases from V and 5 bases from J, with 10 bases in between. CDR1 is SEHNR, CDR2 FQNEAQ, per germline (reference sequence). For the CDR3, the DNA is TGTGCCAGCAGCCCAGACACCCATCAGCCCCAGCATTTT. This codes for CASSPDTHQPQHF.

The chain couples TRBV5-8 to TRBJ2-7, with D tentatively TRBD1 or TRBD2 (6 bases each). Deletions cut 3 bases from V and 7 bases from J, with 20 bases between. Per the germline V gene, CDR1 is SGHTS and CDR2 is YDEGEE. CDR3 length equals 15 residues. Here the CDR3 DNA reads TGTGCCAGCAGCTCCGACGGGGGCAGATCTGGAGAGCAGTACTTC. This gives the protein CASSSDGGRSGEQYF.

There are a few counts of this clone. The rearrangement joins TRBV27 to TRBJ2-5, with D perhaps matching TRBD1 (7 bases). This CDR3 is 15 amino acids long. Trimming took off 8 bases at V and 2 bases at J, with 18 bases between the two ends. Germline V gene data show CDR1 as MNHEY and CDR2 as SMNVEV (reference sequence). The CDR3, as DNA: TGTGCCAGCTGTCGGGAGAGGGGGCAACAAGAGACCCAGTACTTC. Protein product: CASCRERGQQETQYF.

V gene TRBV6-5 combines with J gene TRBJ1-2, with D maybe TRBD1 (5 bases). The CDR3 has 12 amino acids. Per germline, CDR1 MNHEY and CDR2 SVGAGI. Between the trimmed V and J ends, which lost 8 bases and 5 bases, there was a span of 12 bases. The CDR3 DNA follows: TGTGCCAGCGGGGGGGGAGCATATGGCTACACCTTC. As protein: CASGGGAYGYTF.

The rearrangement joins TRBV5-8 to TRBJ2-7, with D tentatively TRBD2 (5 bases). This CDR3 is built from 15 residues. V dropped 4 bases and J dropped 1 base, with 15 bases sitting between them. Germline CDR1 SGHTS, CDR2 YDEGEE. DNA of the CDR3: TGTGCCAGCAGCCCCCTCGGGGATATATCCTACGAGCAGTACTTC. It is translated as CASSPLGDISYEQYF. Full variable domain (remainder filled in from reference TRBV5-8 and TRBJ2-7): EAGVTQSPTHLIKTRGQQATLRCSPISGHTSVYWYQQALGLGLQFLLWYDEGEERNRGNFPPRFSGRQFPNYSSELNVNALELEDSALYLCASSPLGDISYEQYFGPGTRLTVT.

The count of this clone is one. The genes are TRBV15 and TRBJ1-1; 7 bases line up with TRBD1. V shed 4 bases, J shed 0 bases, and the junction held 5 bases outside the gene matches. CDR1 is LNHNV, CDR2 YYDKDF, per germline (reference sequence). This CDR3 is 15 amino acids long. CDR3 sequence (DNA): TGTGCCACCAGCACTCGGACAGGATTGAACACTGAAGCTTTCTTT. Protein: CATSTRTGLNTEAFF. The full variable domain, its missing parts supplied by reference TRBV15 and TRBJ1-1, is DAMVIQNPRYQVTQFGKPVTLSCSQTLNHNVMYWYQQKSSQAPKLLFHYYDKDFNNEADTPDNFQSRRPNTSFCFLDIRSPGLGDTAMYLCATSTRTGLNTEAFFGQGTRLTVV.

V is TRBV29-1 and J is TRBJ2-7, with 8 positions matching TRBD1. Germline CDR1 and CDR2: SQVTM and ANQGSEA. Trimming removed 4 bases from V and 4 bases from J; junction bases left unmatched: 9. This CDR3 comprises 14 residues. The CDR3 DNA sequence: TGCAGCGTTGTGGTAGTGGACAGGGAGTACGAGCAGTACTTC. It yields the protein CSVVVVDREYEQYF.